This TCR beta chain is drawn from a study of T-cell memory formation after mild COVID-19. Broader study findings: Clones that contracted from day 15 to 85 had balanced CD4/CD8; later expanders were CD4+ biased. Second-wave clones with a day 37 peak had unconfirmed SARS-CoV-2 specificity. Contracting clones localized mainly to CM and EM when CD4+ and mainly to EMRA when CD8+.

As to this clonotype: Its antigen is as yet unknown.

Using its own MiXCR run on the 5' RACE reads, TCRdb lists one record per CDR3 protein. Found here are about 49,000 distinct CDR3 sequences, 7% to 8% of them singletons; the top ten hold roughly 1.5%. With 3 bases removed from V and 4 bases from J, the gap between germline ends came to 13 bases. This CDR3 region has 15 residues. Germline lookup yields CDR1 SGHTA and CDR2 FQGNSA. The chain joins TRBV7-2 to TRBJ2-1; D is unresolved. This clonotype was obtained from a young man who had mild COVID-19 (a few samples of this study predate the infection). Cell type and time point are not known. Sequenced: PBMCs or a T cell subset sorted from them (not recorded which). CDR3 region: CASSFTENSYNEQFF. The CDR3 nucleotides read TGTGCCAGCAGCTTCACCGAAAACTCGTACAATGAGCAGTTCTTC.